The clone carrying this TCR beta chain was counted once. Antigen unknown. Genomic DNA belonging to each subset was distributed in equal measure over several immunoSEQ plates. Authors' methods: Junction-only sequences without quality scores were provided by ImmunoSEQ, so filtering was different. Method: immunoSEQ multiplex PCR; TCRdb's copy keeps in-frame clones and lacks some. V and J calls and clone size are those listed in that table; D and trimming were worked out from the DNA. Counted here are some 2,000,000 clones, nearly 97% occurring once; the ten biggest clones make up 0.1% to 0.15%. The CDR3 sequence is 16 residues long. Per germline, CDR1 MGHRA and CDR2 YSYEKL. Between the trimmed V and J ends, which lost 0 bases and 2 bases, there was a span of 11 bases. These data belong to a study of shared clonotypes between healthy human individuals. Findings and caveats of the study: Some clonotypes were shared by all four sorted-subset donors, while others were not shared. The non-shared ones had lower generation probabilities than the shared ones.

This TCR was sampled from a man aged 18 to 30 in good health. The genes are TRBV4-1 and TRBJ1-5; D gene uncertain. Material: naive CD4+ T cells sorted from blood. Subset here: CD45RA+ positively selected. The CDR3 spells CASSQDSRVGNQPQHF. The CDR3 DNA sequence: TGCGCCAGCAGCCAAGACTCTAGGGTGGGCAATCAGCCCCAGCATTTT.